Sequencing of this T cell receptor (beta chain) was carried out in a study of blood T cells in healthy people across ages. Next came a second PCR, run for about 6 to 12 cycles, which used a sample-barcoded 5' primer along with a J-beta primer mix. TCRdb re-analysed the 5' RACE reads in MiXCR, keeping a single row per CDR3 protein. The profile shows under 1,100,000 distinct CDR3 sequences, around 25% of them singletons. Trimming removed 4 bases from V and 6 bases from J, with 17 bases in between. This CDR3 has 14 amino acids. Germline-derived CDR1 and CDR2 are SQVTM and ANQGSEA. Isolated per sample were at least 6 million PBMCs. A further study also used this sample, focusing on T cells of mothers and their children.

The rearrangement uses TRBV29-1 and TRBJ2-3; tentative D call: TRBD1 (6 bases). Specimen: blood. This receptor was obtained from a girl aged 2-10 years in good health. The DNA of the CDR3 is TGCAGCGTTGTTGGTCAGGGGTCCTCCGATACGCAGTATTTT. Translating gives CSVVGQGSSDTQYF.